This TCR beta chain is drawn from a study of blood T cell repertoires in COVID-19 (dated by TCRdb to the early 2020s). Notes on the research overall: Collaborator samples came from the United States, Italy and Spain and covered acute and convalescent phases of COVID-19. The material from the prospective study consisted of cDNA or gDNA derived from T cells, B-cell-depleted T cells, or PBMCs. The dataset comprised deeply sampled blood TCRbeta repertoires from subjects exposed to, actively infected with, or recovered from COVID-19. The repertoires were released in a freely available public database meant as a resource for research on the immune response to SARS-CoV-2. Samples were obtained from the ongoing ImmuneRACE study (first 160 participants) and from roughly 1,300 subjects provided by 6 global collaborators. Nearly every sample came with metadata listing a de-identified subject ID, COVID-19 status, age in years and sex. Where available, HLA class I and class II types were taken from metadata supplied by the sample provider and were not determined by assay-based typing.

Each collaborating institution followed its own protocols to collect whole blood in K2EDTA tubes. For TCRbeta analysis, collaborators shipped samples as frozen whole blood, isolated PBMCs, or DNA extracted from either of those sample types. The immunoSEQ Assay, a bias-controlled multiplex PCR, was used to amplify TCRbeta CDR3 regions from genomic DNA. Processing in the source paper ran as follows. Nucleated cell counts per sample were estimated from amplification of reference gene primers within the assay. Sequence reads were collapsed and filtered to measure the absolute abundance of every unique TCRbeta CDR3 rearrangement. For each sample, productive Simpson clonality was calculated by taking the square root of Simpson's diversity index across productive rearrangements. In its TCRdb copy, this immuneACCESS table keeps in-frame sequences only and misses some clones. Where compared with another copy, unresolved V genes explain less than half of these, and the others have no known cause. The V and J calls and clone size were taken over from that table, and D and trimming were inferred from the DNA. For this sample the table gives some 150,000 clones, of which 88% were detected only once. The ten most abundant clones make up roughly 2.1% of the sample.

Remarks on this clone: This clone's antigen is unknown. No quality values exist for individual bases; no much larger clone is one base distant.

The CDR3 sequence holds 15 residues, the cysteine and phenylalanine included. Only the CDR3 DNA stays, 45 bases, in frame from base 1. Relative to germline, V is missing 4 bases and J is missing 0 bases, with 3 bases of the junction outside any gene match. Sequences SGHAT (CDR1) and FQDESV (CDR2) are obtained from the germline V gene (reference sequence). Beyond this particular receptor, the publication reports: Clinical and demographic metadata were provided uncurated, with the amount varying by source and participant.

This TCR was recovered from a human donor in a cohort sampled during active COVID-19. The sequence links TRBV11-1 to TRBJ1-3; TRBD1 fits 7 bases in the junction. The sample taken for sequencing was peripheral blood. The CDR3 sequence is CASSSRDSSGNTIYF. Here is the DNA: TGTGCCAGCAGCTCAAGGGACAGCTCTGGAAACACCATATATTTT.